The sequence of this T cell receptor beta chain was determined in a study of beta chain features in type 1 diabetes. A note on this clone: Its antigen is as yet unknown.

Study-level findings and limits: Moderate yet significant TCRB CDR3 shortening was seen in Type 1 diabetes patients in all four CD4+ subsets. PCR might show a preference for shorter templates, equally across patients and controls.

The germline V gene has CDR1 GTSNPN and CDR2 SVGIG (reference sequence). The germline V and J ends were trimmed by 0 bases and 7 bases, with 12 bases remaining between them. This CDR3 has 14 residues. What was sequenced were expressed TCRB transcripts, since all of the isolated RNA had been reverse transcribed. Using immunoSEQ multiplex PCR, the repertoire was profiled, and TCRdb retains in-frame clones only, with some absent. The data hold some 640,000 clones, with over 11% observed a single time. The sequence came from a man younger than 35 with type 1 diabetes. The genes are TRBV30 and TRBJ2-2; D may be TRBD1 or TRBD2 (6 bases each). Sequenced sample: naive CD4+ T cells from blood. CDR3 DNA sequence: TGTGCCTGGAGTGTACTAGGGGGGTTCGGGGAGCTGTTTTTT. Translated, it gives CAWSVLGGFGELFF.